Presented here are 9 T cell receptor beta chains from one specimen sequenced in a study of T cells in tumors after PD-1 blockade. The data were produced by immunoSEQ multiplex PCR, yet TCRdb's version contains in-frame clones alone and is incomplete. The data hold more than 45,000 clones, with roughly 84% observed a single time. The starting material was PBMCs, obtained before anti-PD-1 therapy. The receptors originated from a human donor with advanced basal cell or squamous cell carcinoma (not recorded which).

V usage is TRBV7-9 and J usage is TRBJ2-1, with 11 positions matching TRBD2. Germline V gene data show CDR1 as SEHNR and CDR2 as FQNEAQ (reference sequence). The CDR3 is 16 residues long. V gave up 2 bases and J gave up 4 bases; unmatched junction bases: 4. CDR3 sequence (DNA): TGTGCCAGCAGCTTAATCCTAGCGGGGGGATACAATGAGCAGTTCTTC. As protein: CASSLILAGGYNEQFF.

The chain uses TRBV28 and TRBJ1-2, with TRBD1 as a possible D gene (5 bases). CDR1 is MDHEN and CDR2 is SYDVKM in the germline V gene. The germline V and J ends were trimmed by 3 bases and 7 bases, with 12 bases remaining between them. CDR3 length: 13 amino acids. The chain's CDR3 is CASSLLQGSGYTF. The CDR3 bases are TGTGCCAGCAGTTTGTTGCAGGGTTCTGGCTACACCTTC.

The chain links TRBV24-1 to TRBJ2-3, with 12 bases that match TRBD2. CDR3 length: 18 amino acids. The V gene's germline CDR1 is KGHDR and CDR2 SFDVKD. Trimming cost V 3 bases and J 6 bases; bases outside gene matches: 12. DNA of the CDR3: TGTGCCACCAGTGATCCCCGGACTAGCGGGGTTCCGCGCGATACGCAGTATTTT. The encoded protein is CATSDPRTSGVPRDTQYF.

The J gene is TRBJ2-7, the V gene TRBV7-8; 10 nucleotides line up with TRBD1. The CDR3 sequence is 14 residues long. CDR1 SGHVS and CDR2 FQNEAQ come from the germline V gene. The ends lost 5 bases at V and 2 bases at J; junction bases unmatched: 3. The CDR3 sequence: CASSPDRGPYEQYF. In DNA, the CDR3 is TGTGCCAGCAGCCCAGACAGGGGGCCCTACGAGCAGTACTTC.

The V call is TRBV2, the J call TRBJ2-5; D unresolved. The CDR3 totals 16 residues. V lost 0 bases, J lost 7 bases, and 18 bases lay in between. CDR1 and CDR2 (germline): SNHLY, FYNNEI. The CDR3 DNA is TGTGCCAGCAGTGAAGCGCTTCGGACCCCCCGTCCGACCCAGTACTTC. This translates into CASSEALRTPRPTQYF.

V usage is TRBV7-3 and J usage is TRBJ2-3; 9 positions agree with TRBD2. The junction had 2 bases not matched to a gene; V was cut back by 4 bases and J by 0 bases. The CDR3 length is 15 residues. CDR1 is SGHTA, CDR2 FQGTGA, per germline. The CDR3 reads CASSSSGVSTDTQYF. In nucleotides, the CDR3 is TGTGCCAGCAGCTCTAGCGGGGTTAGCACAGATACGCAGTATTTT.

The rearrangement joins TRBV19 to TRBJ2-1, with unresolved D. V was trimmed by 5 bases and J by 8 bases, leaving 13 bases between them. The CDR3 is 13 residues long. Germline V gene data show CDR1 as LNHDA and CDR2 as SQIVND (reference sequence). The CDR3 region has the DNA TGTGCCAGTAGTCCCTTGCCTCCTTATGAGCAGTTCTTC. Its translation: CASSPLPPYEQFF.

The V call is TRBV19, the J call TRBJ1-5, with D possibly being TRBD1 (5 bases). There are 14 residues in the CDR3. CDR1 and CDR2 from the germline V gene are LNHDA and SQIVND (reference sequence). With 1 base removed from V and 6 bases from J, the gap between germline ends came to 10 bases. DNA of the CDR3: TGTGCCAGTAGTATAGGGACAATCGGTCAGCCCCAGCATTTT. Amino acids: CASSIGTIGQPQHF.

V gene TRBV18 combines with J gene TRBJ2-7; D gene unclear. The CDR3 consists of 14 residues. V lost 2 bases to trimming and J lost 7 bases, with 15 bases between them. CDR1 KGHSH and CDR2 LQKENI come from the germline V gene. CDR3 region: CASSPETASLEQYF. CDR3 bases: TGTGCCAGCTCACCAGAGACCGCATCTTTGGAGCAGTACTTC.